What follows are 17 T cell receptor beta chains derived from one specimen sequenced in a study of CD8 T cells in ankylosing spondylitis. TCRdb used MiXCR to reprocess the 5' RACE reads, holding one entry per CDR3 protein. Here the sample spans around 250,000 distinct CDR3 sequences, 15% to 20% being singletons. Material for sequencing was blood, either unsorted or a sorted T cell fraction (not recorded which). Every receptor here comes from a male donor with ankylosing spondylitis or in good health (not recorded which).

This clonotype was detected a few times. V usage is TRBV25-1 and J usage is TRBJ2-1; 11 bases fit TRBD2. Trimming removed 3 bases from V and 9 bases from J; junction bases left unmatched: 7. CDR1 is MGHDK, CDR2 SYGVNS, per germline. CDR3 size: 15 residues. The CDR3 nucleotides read TGTGCCAGCAGTGAGTTTAGCGGGAGGGCGGGTGAGCAGTTCTTC. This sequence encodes CASSEFSGRAGEQFF.

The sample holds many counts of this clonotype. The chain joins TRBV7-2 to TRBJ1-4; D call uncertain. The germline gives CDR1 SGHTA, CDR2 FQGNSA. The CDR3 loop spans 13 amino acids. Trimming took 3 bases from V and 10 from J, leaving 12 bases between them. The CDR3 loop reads CASSFLGVGKLFF. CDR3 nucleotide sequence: TGTGCCAGCAGCTTTCTCGGAGTGGGAAAACTGTTTTTT.

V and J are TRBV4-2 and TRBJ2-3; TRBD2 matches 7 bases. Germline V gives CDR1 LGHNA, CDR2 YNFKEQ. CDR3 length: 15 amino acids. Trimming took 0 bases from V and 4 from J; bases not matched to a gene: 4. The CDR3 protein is CASSQESLAADTQYF. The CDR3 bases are TGTGCCAGCAGCCAAGAAAGTCTAGCGGCAGATACGCAGTATTTT.

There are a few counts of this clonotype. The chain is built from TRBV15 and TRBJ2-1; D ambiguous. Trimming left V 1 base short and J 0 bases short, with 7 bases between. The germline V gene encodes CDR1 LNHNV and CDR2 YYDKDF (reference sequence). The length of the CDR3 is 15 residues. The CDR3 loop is CATSRAVVSYNEQFF. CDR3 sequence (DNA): TGTGCCACCAGCAGAGCAGTGGTCTCCTACAATGAGCAGTTCTTC.

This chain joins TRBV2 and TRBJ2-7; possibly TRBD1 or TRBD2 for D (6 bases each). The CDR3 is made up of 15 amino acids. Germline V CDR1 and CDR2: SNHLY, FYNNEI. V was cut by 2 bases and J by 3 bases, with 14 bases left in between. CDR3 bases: TGTGCCAGCAGTGAATTGGGAGGACAGAGCTACGAGCAGTACTTC. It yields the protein CASSELGGQSYEQYF.

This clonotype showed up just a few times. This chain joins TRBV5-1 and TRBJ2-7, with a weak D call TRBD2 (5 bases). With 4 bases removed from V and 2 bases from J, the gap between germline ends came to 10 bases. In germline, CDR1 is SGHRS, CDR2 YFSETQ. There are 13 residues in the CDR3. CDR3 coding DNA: TGCGCCAGCAGCCTCGACTATACCTACGAGCAGTACTTC. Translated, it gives CASSLDYTYEQYF.

The DNA of the CDR3 is TGCAGTGCTAGAGTCGGGACTAGCGGGAGTGTCACTGTATTCTCCTACAATGAGCAGTTCTTC. Amino acids: CSARVGTSGSVTVFSYNEQFF. This chain links TRBV20-1 with TRBJ2-1; 14 bases line up with TRBD2. This CDR3 comprises 21 residues. Germline CDR1 DFQATT, CDR2 SNEGSKA (reference sequence). V lost 1 base to trimming and J lost 0 bases; unmatched junction nucleotides: 14.

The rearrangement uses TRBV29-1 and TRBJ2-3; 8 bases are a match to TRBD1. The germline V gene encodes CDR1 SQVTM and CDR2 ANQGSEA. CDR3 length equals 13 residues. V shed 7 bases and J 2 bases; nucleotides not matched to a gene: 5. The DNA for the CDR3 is TGCAGCGGACAGGGGCCCCTCACAGATACGCAGTATTTT. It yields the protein CSGQGPLTDTQYF.

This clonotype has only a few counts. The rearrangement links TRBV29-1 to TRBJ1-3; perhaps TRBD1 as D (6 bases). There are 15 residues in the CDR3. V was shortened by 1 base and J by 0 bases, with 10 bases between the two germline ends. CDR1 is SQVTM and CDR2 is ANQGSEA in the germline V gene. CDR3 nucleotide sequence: TGCAGCGTTGAAGGGACAGTGAACTCTGGAAACACCATATATTTT. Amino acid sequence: CSVEGTVNSGNTIYF.

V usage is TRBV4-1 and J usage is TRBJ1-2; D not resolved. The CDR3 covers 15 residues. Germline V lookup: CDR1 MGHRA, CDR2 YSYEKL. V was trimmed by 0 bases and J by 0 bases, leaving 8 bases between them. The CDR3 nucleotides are TGCGCCAGCAGCCAAGAGCTAGAAGCTAACTATGGCTACACCTTC. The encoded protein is CASSQELEANYGYTF.

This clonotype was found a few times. CDR3: CASRNTNTGELFF. In DNA, the CDR3 is TGTGCCAGCAGGAACACGAACACCGGGGAGCTGTTTTTT. This chain connects TRBV12-3 or TRBV12-4 to TRBJ2-2, with D unresolved. This CDR3 is 13 amino acids long. The V and J ends lost 6 bases and 0 bases respectively, with 5 bases between them.

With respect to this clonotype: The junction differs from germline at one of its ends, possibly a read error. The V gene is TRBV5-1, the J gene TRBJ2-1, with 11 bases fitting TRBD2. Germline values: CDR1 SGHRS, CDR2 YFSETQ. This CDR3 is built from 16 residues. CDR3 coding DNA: TGCGCCAGCAGTTTGGCGACTAGCGGGAATTACAATGAGCAGTTCTTC. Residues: CASSLATSGNYNEQFF.

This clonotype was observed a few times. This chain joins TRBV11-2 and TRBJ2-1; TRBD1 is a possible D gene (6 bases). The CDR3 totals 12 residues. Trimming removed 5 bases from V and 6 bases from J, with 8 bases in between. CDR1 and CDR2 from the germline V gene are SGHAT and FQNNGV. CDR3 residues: CASSPQGNEQFF. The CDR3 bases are TGTGCCAGCAGCCCACAGGGCAATGAGCAGTTCTTC.

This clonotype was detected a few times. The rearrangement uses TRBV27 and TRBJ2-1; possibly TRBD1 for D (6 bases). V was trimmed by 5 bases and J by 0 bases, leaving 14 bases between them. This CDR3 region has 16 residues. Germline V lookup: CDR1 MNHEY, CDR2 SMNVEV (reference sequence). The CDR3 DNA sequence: TGTGCCAGCAGTAACCCAGGGGTCAGCTCCTACAATGAGCAGTTCTTC. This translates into CASSNPGVSSYNEQFF.

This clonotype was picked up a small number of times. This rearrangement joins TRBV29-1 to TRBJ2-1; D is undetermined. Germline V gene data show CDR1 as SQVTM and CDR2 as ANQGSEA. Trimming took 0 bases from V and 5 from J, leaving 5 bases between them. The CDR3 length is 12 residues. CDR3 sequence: CSVEENHNEQFF. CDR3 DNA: TGCAGCGTTGAAGAAAACCACAATGAGCAGTTCTTC.

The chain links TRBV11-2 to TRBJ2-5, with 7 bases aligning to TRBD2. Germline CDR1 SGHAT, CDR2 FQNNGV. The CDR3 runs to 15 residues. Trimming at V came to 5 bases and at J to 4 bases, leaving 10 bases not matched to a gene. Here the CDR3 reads CASSDTGTGGETQYF. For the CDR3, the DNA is TGTGCCAGCAGCGACACCGGGACGGGAGGAGAGACCCAGTACTTC.

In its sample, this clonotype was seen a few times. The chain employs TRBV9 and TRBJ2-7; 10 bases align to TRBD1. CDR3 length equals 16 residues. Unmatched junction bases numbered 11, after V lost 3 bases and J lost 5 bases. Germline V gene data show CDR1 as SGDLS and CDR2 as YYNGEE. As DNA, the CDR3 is TGTGCCAGCAGCGATCCGTTCGGGACAGGGGACCACGAGCAGTACTTC. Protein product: CASSDPFGTGDHEQYF.